A selection of T cell receptor beta chains follows, all from one sample in a study of siplizumab effects on memory and regulatory T cells. Clones were sequenced by immunoSEQ multiplex PCR, and TCRdb holds only the in-frame ones, with some missing. The table includes 100,000 or so clones, about 93% detected once. Sequencing was carried out using non-Treg CD4+ T cells sorted from blood. The receptors were gathered from a human donor in good health. Both conserved end residues are part of each CDR3. A D gene is named only where the DNA matches it firmly. Rows give clone size only sometimes, using once, few, many, or a class for an expanded clone.

clone size: NA
D gene: NA
V gene: TRBV11-1
J gene: TRBJ2-3
CDR3 protein: CASSIKPKADTQYF
CDR3 DNA: TGTGCCAGCAGCATAAAACCTAAAGCAGATACGCAGTATTTT

clone size: NA
D gene: TRBD1
V gene: TRBV7-9
J gene: TRBJ2-7
CDR3 protein: CASSLFRQGDYEQYF
CDR3 DNA: TGTGCCAGCAGCTTATTCCGGCAGGGGGACTACGAGCAGTACTTC

clone size: NA
D gene: NA
V gene: TRBV19
J gene: TRBJ2-7
CDR3 protein: CASSLYGGGRRDEQYF
CDR3 DNA: TGTGCCAGTAGTCTCTACGGAGGGGGGCGAAGAGACGAGCAGTACTTC

clone size: NA
D gene: TRBD1
V gene: TRBV14
J gene: TRBJ2-7
CDR3 protein: CASSPLGQGLRNSYEQYF
CDR3 DNA: TGTGCCAGCAGCCCCTTAGGACAGGGCCTTCGGAACTCCTACGAGCAGTACTTC

clone size: NA
D gene: NA
V gene: TRBV4-1
J gene: TRBJ2-4
CDR3 protein: CASSQAEGQFILAKNIQYF
CDR3 DNA: TGCGCCAGCAGCCAAGCGGAGGGGCAATTCATACTAGCCAAAAACATTCAGTACTTC

clone size: NA
D gene: NA
V gene: TRBV6-6
J gene: TRBJ1-1
CDR3 protein: CASSSPGAEAFF
CDR3 DNA: TGTGCCAGCAGTTCCCCCGGCGCTGAAGCTTTCTTT

clone size: NA
D gene: NA
V gene: TRBV9
J gene: TRBJ1-1
CDR3 protein: CASSLGGDPRTGNKGGLNTEAFF
CDR3 DNA: TGTGCCAGCAGCCTGGGGGGGGACCCCCGAACAGGGAACAAAGGGGGACTGAACACTGAAGCTTTCTTT

clone size: NA
D gene: TRBD1
V gene: TRBV11-3
J gene: TRBJ2-2
CDR3 protein: CASSSTGVYGELFF
CDR3 DNA: TGTGCCAGCAGCTCGACAGGGGTTTACGGGGAGCTGTTTTTT

clone size: NA
D gene: NA
V gene: TRBV5-1
J gene: TRBJ2-7
CDR3 protein: CASMKQGGSSYEQYF
CDR3 DNA: TGCGCCAGCATGAAACAGGGTGGGAGCTCCTACGAGCAGTACTTC

clone size: NA
D gene: TRBD1
V gene: TRBV5-1
J gene: TRBJ1-2
CDR3 protein: CASSGATGGSYGYTF
CDR3 DNA: TGCGCCAGCAGCGGCGCGACAGGGGGTAGCTATGGCTACACCTTC

clone size: NA
D gene: TRBD2
V gene: TRBV29-1
J gene: TRBJ2-3
CDR3 protein: CSETGGSGKRTDTQYF
CDR3 DNA: TGCAGCGAAACAGGAGGTAGCGGGAAGAGAACAGATACGCAGTATTTT

clone size: once
D gene: TRBD1
V gene: TRBV19
J gene: TRBJ2-5
CDR3 protein: CASSATGTGSETQYF
CDR3 DNA: TGTGCCAGTAGTGCCACCGGGACAGGGAGTGAGACCCAGTACTTC

clone size: NA
D gene: NA
V gene: TRBV19
J gene: TRBJ1-3
CDR3 protein: CASSFSPWESGNTIYF
CDR3 DNA: TGTGCCAGTAGTTTCTCCCCTTGGGAATCTGGAAACACCATATATTTT

clone size: NA
D gene: TRBD1
V gene: TRBV5-1
J gene: TRBJ1-2
CDR3 protein: CASSLEDRGLDGYTF
CDR3 DNA: TGCGCCAGCAGCTTGGAGGACAGGGGGCTGGATGGCTACACCTTC

clone size: few
D gene: TRBD1
V gene: TRBV30
J gene: TRBJ1-4
CDR3 protein: CAWSRGTGENEKLFF
CDR3 DNA: TGTGCCTGGAGTCGCGGGACAGGAGAAAATGAAAAACTGTTTTTT

clone size: NA
D gene: NA
V gene: TRBV5-1
J gene: TRBJ1-4
CDR3 protein: CASSLGPASEKLFF
CDR3 DNA: TGCGCCAGCAGCTTGGGACCTGCTTCTGAAAAACTGTTTTTT

clone size: NA
D gene: TRBD1
V gene: TRBV19
J gene: TRBJ1-3
CDR3 protein: CASSIRVGQSSGNTIYF
CDR3 DNA: TGTGCCAGTAGTATACGGGTGGGACAGAGCTCTGGAAACACCATATATTTT

clone size: NA
D gene: NA
V gene: TRBV6-5
J gene: TRBJ2-1
CDR3 protein: CASSFFSGHSYNEQFF
CDR3 DNA: TGTGCCAGCAGTTTCTTTAGCGGCCATTCCTACAATGAGCAGTTCTTC

clone size: NA
D gene: NA
V gene: TRBV7-2
J gene: TRBJ1-4
CDR3 protein: CASSLAGGEKLFF
CDR3 DNA: TGTGCCAGCAGCTTAGCAGGAGGTGAAAAACTGTTTTTT

clone size: NA
D gene: NA
V gene: TRBV6-6
J gene: TRBJ2-1
CDR3 protein: CASSREYQGTSEQFF
CDR3 DNA: TGTGCCAGCAGCCGCGAGTACCAGGGGACGAGTGAGCAGTTCTTC

clone size: NA
D gene: TRBD2
V gene: TRBV29-1
J gene: TRBJ2-1
CDR3 protein: CSVETGRSSDEQFF
CDR3 DNA: TGCAGCGTGGAAACCGGGAGGTCGTCCGATGAGCAGTTCTTC

clone size: NA
D gene: TRBD1
V gene: TRBV7-8
J gene: TRBJ1-1
CDR3 protein: CASGRDSVSEAFF
CDR3 DNA: TGTGCCAGCGGAAGGGACAGCGTAAGTGAAGCTTTCTTT

clone size: NA
D gene: NA
V gene: TRBV7-8
J gene: TRBJ2-7
CDR3 protein: CASSSRGGVSYEQYF
CDR3 DNA: TGTGCCAGCAGTTCGCGGGGAGGAGTCTCCTACGAGCAGTACTTC

clone size: NA
D gene: NA
V gene: TRBV19
J gene: TRBJ2-5
CDR3 protein: CASSVGGAETQYF
CDR3 DNA: TGTGCCAGTAGTGTAGGGGGGGCGGAGACCCAGTACTTC

clone size: NA
D gene: TRBD1
V gene: TRBV7-9
J gene: TRBJ1-2
CDR3 protein: CASSLNLGQTSGYTF
CDR3 DNA: TGTGCCAGCAGCCTCAACCTGGGACAGACGAGTGGCTACACCTTC

clone size: once
D gene: TRBD1
V gene: TRBV19
J gene: TRBJ2-3
CDR3 protein: CASNDRGPDTQYF
CDR3 DNA: TGTGCCAGTAACGACAGGGGCCCAGATACGCAGTATTTT

clone size: NA
D gene: TRBD2
V gene: TRBV27
J gene: TRBJ2-4
CDR3 protein: CASSPLFTSGIRAKNIQYF
CDR3 DNA: TGTGCCAGCAGTCCACTATTTACTAGCGGGATTCGGGCCAAAAACATTCAGTACTTC

clone size: few
D gene: TRBD2
V gene: TRBV10-1
J gene: TRBJ2-2
CDR3 protein: CASSPRLAGNTGELFF
CDR3 DNA: TGCGCCAGCAGCCCTCGACTAGCGGGGAACACCGGGGAGCTGTTTTTT

clone size: NA
D gene: NA
V gene: TRBV27
J gene: TRBJ1-2
CDR3 protein: CASTSTPGGGYGYTF
CDR3 DNA: TGTGCCAGCACTTCCACCCCGGGGGGTGGCTATGGCTACACCTTC

clone size: NA
D gene: NA
V gene: TRBV7-6
J gene: TRBJ2-5
CDR3 protein: CASSGNGPQYF
CDR3 DNA: TGTGCCAGCAGCGGGAATGGGCCCCAGTACTTC

clone size: NA
D gene: NA
V gene: TRBV6-5
J gene: TRBJ2-3
CDR3 protein: CASSYGTTRKVDTQYF
CDR3 DNA: TGTGCCAGCAGTTACGGAACAACTAGGAAGGTAGATACGCAGTATTTT

clone size: NA
D gene: TRBD2
V gene: TRBV2
J gene: TRBJ2-2
CDR3 protein: CARSLAGEVGELFF
CDR3 DNA: TGTGCCAGATCTTTAGCGGGAGAAGTCGGGGAGCTGTTTTTT

clone size: NA
D gene: TRBD2
V gene: TRBV5-1
J gene: TRBJ2-1
CDR3 protein: CASSLVSGGTYNEQFF
CDR3 DNA: TGCGCCAGCAGCTTGGTGTCGGGGGGGACCTACAATGAGCAGTTCTTC

clone size: NA
D gene: TRBD2
V gene: TRBV7-6
J gene: TRBJ2-1
CDR3 protein: CASRPGTSGRWEQFF
CDR3 DNA: TGTGCCAGCAGACCCGGGACTAGCGGGAGGTGGGAACAGTTCTTC

clone size: NA
D gene: NA
V gene: TRBV5-8
J gene: TRBJ1-5
CDR3 protein: CASSASDSAFQPQHF
CDR3 DNA: TGTGCCAGCAGCGCCTCGGATAGCGCTTTTCAGCCCCAGCATTTT

clone size: NA
D gene: TRBD2
V gene: TRBV4-2
J gene: TRBJ2-7
CDR3 protein: CASSQSGSTYEQYF
CDR3 DNA: TGTGCCAGCAGCCAGAGCGGGAGTACCTACGAGCAGTACTTC

clone size: NA
D gene: TRBD2
V gene: TRBV27
J gene: TRBJ2-3
CDR3 protein: CASSSRLAGGTDTQYF
CDR3 DNA: TGTGCCAGCAGTTCCCGACTAGCGGGAGGTACCGATACGCAGTATTTT

clone size: NA
D gene: NA
V gene: TRBV5-4
J gene: TRBJ1-2
CDR3 protein: CASSRPGVDGYTF
CDR3 DNA: TGTGCCAGCAGCCGACCCGGGGTTGATGGCTACACCTTC

clone size: NA
D gene: TRBD2
V gene: TRBV6-4
J gene: TRBJ2-7
CDR3 protein: CASSPGASGLYEQYF
CDR3 DNA: TGTGCCAGCAGTCCTGGGGCTAGCGGGCTCTACGAGCAGTACTTC

clone size: NA
D gene: NA
V gene: TRBV5-1
J gene: TRBJ2-2
CDR3 protein: CASSPKTDNTGELFF
CDR3 DNA: TGCGCCAGCAGCCCGAAGACAGATAACACCGGGGAGCTGTTTTTT